A selection of T cell receptor beta chains follows, all from one sample in a study of glioma-infiltrating T cells. TCRdb re-called the multiplex PCR reads through MiXCR, storing one row per CDR3 protein. The table lists 300,000 to 450,000 distinct CDR3 sequences, approximately 42% of them singletons, with around 11% in the top ten. Specimen: glioma tissue, nonneoplastic brain tissue, or PBMCs (not recorded which). The receptor source for this set is a human donor with low-grade glioma or glioblastoma, undergoing nonglioma brain surgery, or in good health (not recorded which). Both conserved end residues are part of each CDR3. A D gene is named only where the DNA matches it firmly. Size is stated for part of the rows, as once, few or many counts, or as a class when the clone is expanded.

>TRBD1|TRBV29-1|TRBJ2-7|.
TGCAGCGTTACTACAGGGGCCTACGAGCAGTACTTC
CSVTTGAYEQYF
>TRBD1|TRBV12-3/TRBV12-4|TRBJ1-5|.
TGTGCCAGCAGCCCACAGGGGGCAGTTCAGCCCCAGCATTTT
CASSPQGAVQPQHF
>TRBD1|TRBV11-3|TRBJ2-2|.
TGTGCCAGCAGCAAAGGGACAGGGAACACCGGGGAGCTGTTTTTT
CASSKGTGNTGELFF
>.|TRBV27|TRBJ1-1|many
TGTGCCAGCAGTTTCGGAGGGGGAGGCACTGAAGCTTTCTTT
CASSFGGGGTEAFF
>TRBD2|TRBV7-2|TRBJ2-3|.
TGTGCCAGCGCCCCTAGCGGGAGTAGGAACACGCAGTATTTT
CASAPSGSRNTQYF
>.|TRBV28|TRBJ2-3|few
TGTGCCTCTGGGGGTACGCAGTATTTT
CASGGTQYF
>.|TRBV14|TRBJ2-7|.
TGTGCCAGCAGCCAAGTGGACAGGGAGGGGTACGAGCAGTACTTC
CASSQVDREGYEQYF
>TRBD1|TRBV19|TRBJ2-3|.
TGTGCCAGTAGGAAGACAGGGGGTCCAGATACGCAGTATTTT
CASRKTGGPDTQYF
>TRBD2|TRBV5-4|TRBJ2-1|.
TGTGCCAGCAGCTTGGATCCGGGACTAGCGAACTACAATGAGCAGTTCTTC
CASSLDPGLANYNEQFF
>TRBD2|TRBV15|TRBJ2-1|few
TGTGCCACCAGCGCTGATAGCGGGACTTACAATGAGCAGTTCTTC
CATSADSGTYNEQFF
>.|TRBV7-9|TRBJ2-1|.
TGTGCCAGCAGCTCCCCAGGTTCCCACAATGAGCAGTTCTTC
CASSSPGSHNEQFF
>.|TRBV10-3|TRBJ1-1|.
TGTGCCATCAGTGCGCGAAACACTGAAGCTTTCTTT
CAISARNTEAFF
>.|TRBV7-9|TRBJ2-7|.
TGTGCCAGCAGCTCCGGCGAGGTAGTGTCCTACGAGCAGTACTTC
CASSSGEVVSYEQYF
>.|TRBV3-1|TRBJ1-2|.
TGTGCCAGCAGCCAAGATTTAGGAGCAGGGTCTGGCTACACCTTC
CASSQDLGAGSGYTF
>.|TRBV6-2/TRBV6-3|TRBJ1-5|many
TGTGCCACAGCGGGACGCCCTAGCAATCAGCCCCAGCATTTT
CATAGRPSNQPQHF
>TRBD2|TRBV20-1|TRBJ2-5|few
TGCAGTGCTAGCCCCCGGACTAGCGGTGGAGAGACCCAGTACTTC
CSASPRTSGGETQYF
>.|TRBV5-1|TRBJ1-2|.
TGCGCCAGCAGCTACCTCCGCTCGGACGAGGGGGGCAACTATGGCTACACCTTC
CASSYLRSDEGGNYGYTF
>.|TRBV7-2|TRBJ1-4|.
TGTGCCAGCAGCTTAGGGGGTGGGACCAATGAAAAACTGTTTTTT
CASSLGGGTNEKLFF
>TRBD2|TRBV20-1|TRBJ2-1|few
TGCAGTGCACCCCTAGCGGGAGGATGGGGCAATGAGCAGTTCTTC
CSAPLAGGWGNEQFF
>.|TRBV20-1|TRBJ2-7|.
TGCAGTGCTAGGCAAGACAGCCGCTCCTACAATGAGCAGTACTTC
CSARQDSRSYNEQYF
>TRBD2|TRBV20-1|TRBJ2-7|.
TGCAGTGCTCAGACTAGCGGGAGGTCCCTCGCCTACGAGCAGTACTTC
CSAQTSGRSLAYEQYF
>TRBD1|TRBV27|TRBJ1-2|.
TGTGCCAGCAGGAGACAGGGGGCGGGTGGCTACACCTTC
CASRRQGAGGYTF